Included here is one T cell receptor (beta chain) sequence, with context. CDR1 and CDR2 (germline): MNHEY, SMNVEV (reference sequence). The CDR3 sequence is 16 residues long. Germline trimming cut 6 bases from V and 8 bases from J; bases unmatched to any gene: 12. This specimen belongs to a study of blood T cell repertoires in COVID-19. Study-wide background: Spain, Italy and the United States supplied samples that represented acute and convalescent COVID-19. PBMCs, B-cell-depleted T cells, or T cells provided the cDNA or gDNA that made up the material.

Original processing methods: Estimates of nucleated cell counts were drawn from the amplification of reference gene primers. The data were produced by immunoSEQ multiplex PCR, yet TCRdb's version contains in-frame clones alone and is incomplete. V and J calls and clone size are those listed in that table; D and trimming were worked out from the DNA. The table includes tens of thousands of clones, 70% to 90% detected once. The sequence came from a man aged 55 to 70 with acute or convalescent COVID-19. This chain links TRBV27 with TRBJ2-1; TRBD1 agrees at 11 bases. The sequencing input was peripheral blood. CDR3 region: CASSSSGTGGIHEQFF. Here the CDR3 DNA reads TGTGCCAGCAGCTCGAGCGGGACAGGGGGTATCCATGAGCAGTTCTTC.